The 32 T cell receptor beta chains below come from one sample, sequenced in a study of blood T cell repertoires in COVID-19. Sequencing used immunoSEQ multiplex PCR; TCRdb keeps in-frame clones, though not all of them. The data hold around 70,000 clones, with about 90% observed a single time. Sample: peripheral blood. Every receptor here comes from a human donor in a cohort sampled during active COVID-19.

This clone has just a few counts. The rearrangement joins TRBV4-2 to TRBJ1-6; TRBD1 matches 11 bases. V lost 0 bases to trimming and J lost 10 bases; unmatched junction nucleotides: 5. The germline CDR1 and CDR2 sequences are LGHNA and YNFKEQ. This CDR3 is built from 16 residues. The CDR3 bases are TGTGCCAGCAGCCAAGACTCAGGGACAGGGGGATCACCCCTCCACTTT. Protein product: CASSQDSGTGGSPLHF.

This chain uses TRBV30 with TRBJ1-6; the match to TRBD1 covers 7 bases. The CDR3 has 14 residues. Germline V gene lookup returns CDR1 GTSNPN and CDR2 SVGIG (reference sequence). The J segment lost 5 bases and the V segment lost 6 bases, leaving 7 bases of the junction unmatched. This CDR3 reads CACHQGVHNSPLHF. In DNA, the CDR3 is TGTGCCTGTCACCAGGGGGTTCATAATTCACCCCTCCACTTT.

For the CDR3, the DNA is TGTGCCAGCAGCTTAGGCTTAGTGGAGAATGAGCAGTTCTTC. Amino acid sequence: CASSLGLVENEQFF. The chain uses TRBV13 and TRBJ2-1, with D hard to call. Deletions cut 0 bases from V and 7 bases from J, with 10 bases between. This CDR3 has 14 residues. CDR1 PRHDT and CDR2 FYEKMQ come from the germline V gene (reference sequence).

In DNA form, the CDR3 reads TGTGCCAGCAGCTTAGATCAGACTAGCGGGGAGCAGTTCTTC. Translating it yields CASSLDQTSGEQFF. The V call is TRBV11-2, the J call TRBJ2-1; 10 positions agree with TRBD2. The CDR3 is made up of 14 amino acids. J gave up 10 bases and V 0 bases, and 3 bases lay outside the gene matches. The germline V gene encodes CDR1 SGHAT and CDR2 FQNNGV.

In nucleotides, the CDR3 is TGTGCCAGCTCGGAGGGGCGCGGCTATGGCTACACCTTC. Residues: CASSEGRGYGYTF. The chain has TRBV18 and TRBJ1-2; possibly TRBD1 for D (5 bases). The CDR3 sequence is 13 residues long. Per germline, CDR1 KGHSH and CDR2 LQKENI. Trimming shortened V by 6 bases and J by 4 bases, and 12 bases separated the two germline ends.

A remark on this clone: One end of the junction is discordant with germline, which a read error may explain. The chain employs TRBV30 and TRBJ1-1, with D unclear. Germline V gives CDR1 GTSNPN, CDR2 SVGIG (reference sequence). This CDR3 comprises 13 residues. The CDR3 coding sequence is TGTGCCTGGGGGCGTAGATGGTATCCTGAGGCTTTCTTT. Encoded protein: CAWGRRWYPEAFF. Based on the CDR3 plus reference TRBV30 and TRBJ1-1, the full variable domain is SQTIHQWPATLVQPVGSPLSLECTVEGTSNPNLYWYRQAAGRGLQLLFYSVGIGQISSEVPQNLSASRPQDRQFILSSKKLLLSDSGFYLCAWGRRWYPEAFFGQGTRLTVV.

The genes are TRBV7-2 and TRBJ1-2; the match to TRBD1 covers 7 bases. The CDR3 spans 15 residues. Germline lookup yields CDR1 SGHTA and CDR2 FQGNSA. Trimming at V came to 2 bases and at J to 5 bases, leaving 8 bases not matched to a gene. This CDR3 reads CASSLSGTAFYGYTF. DNA for the CDR3: TGTGCCAGCAGCTTATCTGGGACAGCCTTTTATGGCTACACCTTC.

This clone was seen a handful of times. The chain has TRBV3-1 (or the pseudogene TRBV3-2) and TRBJ1-3; 7 positions agree with TRBD1. V lost 5 bases, J lost 2 bases, and 12 bases stayed unmatched. Germline CDR1 LGHDT, CDR2 YNNKEL (reference sequence). The length of the CDR3 is 17 residues. CDR3 amino acids: CASSSRGRTGAGNTIYF. The CDR3 coding sequence is TGTGCCAGCAGCTCACGGGGACGAACAGGGGCTGGAAACACCATATATTTT.

The gene calls are TRBV7-2 and TRBJ1-4, with a weak D call TRBD1 (6 bases). This CDR3 contains 15 residues. Trimming pared 3 bases from V and 6 bases from J, leaving 14 bases between. Germline CDR1 is SGHTA and CDR2 is FQGNSA. DNA of the CDR3: TGTGCCAGCAGCTTCAGGACAGCCCCGGATGAAAAACTGTTTTTT. This sequence encodes CASSFRTAPDEKLFF. Combining the CDR3 with reference TRBV7-2 and TRBJ1-4 gives the whole variable domain GAGVSQSPSNKVTEKGKDVELRCDPISGHTALYWYRQSLGQGLEFLIYFQGNSAPDKSGLPSDRFSAERTGGSVSTLTIQRTQQEDSAVYLCASSFRTAPDEKLFFGSGTQLSVL.

The rearrangement links TRBV5-6 to TRBJ2-5; 8 bases are shared with TRBD1. The germline V gene encodes CDR1 SGHDT and CDR2 YYEEEE. V lost 3 bases, J lost 1 base, and 5 bases stayed unmatched. The length of the CDR3 is 15 residues. The CDR3 reads CASSWGTGLQETQYF. The CDR3 coding sequence is TGTGCCAGCAGCTGGGGGACAGGCCTCCAAGAGACCCAGTACTTC. Supplemented by reference TRBV5-6 and TRBJ2-5, the full variable domain reads DAGVTQSPTHLIKTRGQQVTLRCSPKSGHDTVSWYQQALGQGPQFIFQYYEEEERQRGNFPDRFSGHQFPNYSSELNVNALLLGDSALYLCASSWGTGLQETQYFGPGTRLLVL.

The chain has TRBV30 and TRBJ1-4; 9 bases agree with TRBD1. The ends lost 4 bases at V and 8 bases at J; junction bases unmatched: 5. The CDR3 loop spans 13 amino acids. Germline assignment: CDR1 GTSNPN and CDR2 SVGIG (reference sequence). The chain's CDR3 is CAWNRGLGEKLFF. The CDR3, as DNA: TGTGCCTGGAACAGGGGGCTAGGAGAAAAACTGTTTTTT.

About this clone itself: One base away lies a much larger clone, so this may be a sequencing read error. Other nucleotide sequences in the sample specify the same CDR3. J is TRBJ1-5 and V is TRBV2; TRBD1 agrees at 9 bases. Germline assignment: CDR1 SNHLY and CDR2 FYNNEI. The CDR3 is 14 amino acids. The CDR3 DNA is TGTGCTAGTACACGTGGACAGGGGAATCAGCCCCAGCATTTT. Translated: CASTRGQGNQPQHF.

The chain carries TRBV20-1 and TRBJ1-2; the match to TRBD1 covers 7 bases. The germline gives CDR1 DFQATT, CDR2 SNEGSKA (reference sequence). The CDR3 has 12 amino acids. J lost 6 bases, V lost 3 bases, and 4 bases had no gene match. Here the CDR3 reads CSASTGADGYTF. The CDR3 DNA is TGCAGTGCTAGTACAGGGGCCGATGGCTACACCTTC.

The chain recombines TRBV5-5 with TRBJ1-2, with 7 bases lining up with TRBD1. Trimming at V came to 4 bases and at J to 4 bases, leaving 10 bases not matched to a gene. CDR1 is SGHKS and CDR2 is YYEKEE in the germline V gene (reference sequence). This CDR3 has 15 amino acids. The CDR3 spells CASSPAGTDTYGYTF. The CDR3 DNA sequence: TGTGCCAGCAGCCCAGCCGGGACAGACACCTATGGCTACACCTTC.

The chain recombines TRBV7-6 with TRBJ1-1; D not resolved. Germline V gene sequence: CDR1 SGHVS, CDR2 FNYEAQ. This CDR3 region has 13 residues. Trimming took off 5 bases at V and 0 bases at J, with 7 bases between the two ends. The CDR3 protein is CASSRTVNTEAFF. For the CDR3, the DNA is TGTGCCAGCAGCCGTACAGTGAACACTGAAGCTTTCTTT.

V usage is TRBV11-2 and J usage is TRBJ2-3, with 10 bases aligning to TRBD2. The CDR3 has 16 amino acids. J gave up 2 bases and V 5 bases, and 7 bases lay outside the gene matches. Germline V CDR1 and CDR2: SGHAT, FQNNGV. The CDR3 bases are TGTGCCAGCAGCCGGTCAACTAGCGGGAACACAGATACGCAGTATTTT. This codes for CASSRSTSGNTDTQYF.

The chain uses TRBV9 and TRBJ1-1; no clear D. CDR1 SGDLS and CDR2 YYNGEE come from the germline V gene. With 0 bases removed from V and 1 base from J, the gap between germline ends came to 10 bases. The CDR3 is 15 amino acids. The CDR3 protein is CASSVDGRGNTEAFF. The CDR3 DNA reads TGTGCCAGCAGCGTAGATGGTCGAGGGAACACTGAAGCTTTCTTT.

The chain couples TRBV5-4 to TRBJ2-2; a possible D gene is TRBD1 (6 bases). Trimming cost V 5 bases and J 7 bases, with 21 bases left between them. The germline CDR1 and CDR2 sequences are SGHNT and YYREEE (reference sequence). The CDR3 runs to 16 residues. The DNA for the CDR3 is TGTGCCAGCAGTCGCCTAGGGGGAGCAAGTTACGGGGAGCTGTTTTTT. Translated, it gives CASSRLGGASYGELFF.

This chain connects TRBV4-1 to TRBJ1-6, with a tentative D call TRBD1 (5 bases). CDR3 length: 16 amino acids. Germline-derived CDR1 and CDR2 are MGHRA and YSYEKL. V lost 5 bases and J 10 bases, leaving 21 bases between the germline ends. CDR3 nucleotides: TGCGCCAGCAGCATAACAGCCGGGGGAAGGGGATCACCCCTCCACTTT. This codes for CASSITAGGRGSPLHF.

This clone was picked up a small number of times. This chain joins TRBV2 and TRBJ1-5; D call uncertain. The CDR3 has 13 residues. V dropped 6 bases and J dropped 0 bases, with 6 bases sitting between them. Germline V gene lookup returns CDR1 SNHLY and CDR2 FYNNEI. For the CDR3, the DNA is TGTGCCAGCAGACAGAATAGCAATCAGCCCCAGCATTTT. Protein sequence: CASRQNSNQPQHF.

V is TRBV10-3 and J is TRBJ2-7; 8 nucleotides agree with TRBD2. There are 12 residues in the CDR3. Losses at the gene ends were 9 bases for V and 7 bases for J; bases not matched to a gene: 8. Germline CDR1 reads ENHRY; CDR2 reads SYGVKD. DNA for the CDR3: TGTGCCATTAATAGCGGGGTCCGGGAGCAGTACTTC. Translation gives CAINSGVREQYF.

The CDR3 bases are TGTGCCAGCAGCCGGGAGGGGATGGGAAACACCATATATTTT. It specifies CASSREGMGNTIYF. This chain uses TRBV9 with TRBJ1-3; D possibly corresponds to TRBD1 (5 bases). Germline-derived CDR1 and CDR2 are SGDLS and YYNGEE. CDR3 size: 14 residues. V dropped 4 bases and J dropped 4 bases, with 12 bases sitting between them.

V and J are TRBV19 and TRBJ2-7; tentatively, D is TRBD2 (5 bases). V was pared by 4 bases and J by 3 bases, with 10 bases between. Per germline, CDR1 LNHDA and CDR2 SQIVND (reference sequence). The CDR3 runs to 13 residues. As DNA, the CDR3 is TGTGCCAGTAGTAGGGGAAGCGGCTACGAGCAGTACTTC. Amino acid sequence: CASSRGSGYEQYF.

The chain links TRBV24-1 to TRBJ2-2, with unresolved D. The CDR3 is 14 residues long. The germline V gene has CDR1 KGHDR and CDR2 SFDVKD. Trimming took off 4 bases at V and 7 bases at J, with 12 bases between the two ends. The CDR3 DNA is TGTGCCACCAGTGAGTCCGATAGTGGCGGGGAGCTGTTTTTT. Residues: CATSESDSGGELFF.

This clone was recorded a few times. This rearrangement joins TRBV18 to TRBJ2-2; D is possibly TRBD1 (5 bases). Trimming took 5 bases from V and 4 from J, leaving 11 bases between them. The CDR3 runs to 14 residues. The V gene's germline CDR1 is KGHSH and CDR2 LQKENI. The CDR3 DNA is TGTGCCAGCTCATCCAGGGATACCACCGGGGAGCTGTTTTTT. Translation: CASSSRDTTGELFF.

The V gene is TRBV2, the J gene TRBJ2-5, with D maybe TRBD1 (6 bases). Trimming took off 6 bases at V and 1 base at J, with 12 bases between the two ends. This CDR3 spans 14 amino acids. Germline values: CDR1 SNHLY, CDR2 FYNNEI. CDR3 DNA: TGTGCCAGCAGAGTTCAGGGGCTCCAAGAGACCCAGTACTTC. This codes for CASRVQGLQETQYF.

V gene TRBV11-2 combines with J gene TRBJ1-2, with D perhaps matching TRBD1 (5 bases). This CDR3 spans 16 amino acids. The germline CDR1 and CDR2 sequences are SGHAT and FQNNGV. Between the trimmed V and J ends, which lost 5 bases and 8 bases, there was a span of 24 bases. For the CDR3, the DNA is TGTGCCAGCAGCCCCAATTCCGGGGGGAGGGCAGGAGGCTACACCTTC. Protein: CASSPNSGGRAGGYTF.

V gene TRBV18 combines with J gene TRBJ2-3; D remains unclear. V was shortened by 0 bases and J by 6 bases, with 7 bases between the two germline ends. The CDR3 is 13 amino acids. CDR1 is KGHSH, CDR2 LQKENI, per germline. CDR3 sequence: CASSPPSADTQYF. As DNA, the CDR3 is TGTGCCAGCTCACCACCGAGCGCTGATACGCAGTATTTT.

The V and J genes are TRBV5-1 and TRBJ2-2; TRBD1 might be the D (6 bases). The CDR3 extends over 15 amino acids. Trimming shortened V by 2 bases and J by 1 base, and 9 bases separated the two germline ends. Germline V gene lookup returns CDR1 SGHRS and CDR2 YFSETQ. DNA for the CDR3: TGCGCCAGCAGCTTAACAGGGTTGAACACCGGGGAGCTGTTTTTT. Protein product: CASSLTGLNTGELFF.

This clone is a singleton in its sample. This chain connects TRBV28 to TRBJ2-2; 9 positions agree with TRBD2. The V gene end was trimmed by 3 bases and the J gene end by 4 bases; junction bases not matched to a gene: 3. The CDR3 runs to 15 residues. Looked up from germline, CDR1 is MDHEN and CDR2 is SYDVKM. Here the CDR3 DNA reads TGTGCCAGCAGTTTTCGGCGGGGGGGCACCGGGGAGCTGTTTTTT. Translated: CASSFRRGGTGELFF.

The V gene is TRBV5-1, the J gene TRBJ1-2; TRBD1 aligns across 8 bases. Trimming removed 0 bases from V and 8 bases from J; junction bases left unmatched: 12. Germline CDR1 and CDR2: SGHRS and YFSETQ. This CDR3 spans 16 amino acids. DNA of the CDR3: TGCGCCAGCAGCTTGGCACCGGGACAGGCGGCAGAGGGCTACACCTTC. Its translation is CASSLAPGQAAEGYTF.

The chain links TRBV5-1 to TRBJ1-1; D remains ambiguous. This CDR3 comprises 11 residues. V was cut by 5 bases and J by 4 bases, with 6 bases left in between. Germline V gene lookup returns CDR1 SGHRS and CDR2 YFSETQ. The CDR3 loop reads CASRESTEAFF. In DNA form, the CDR3 reads TGCGCCAGCAGGGAGAGCACTGAAGCTTTCTTT.